This passage covers 21 T cell receptor beta chains from one sample sequenced in a study of blood T cell repertoires in COVID-19. The method was immunoSEQ multiplex PCR; TCRdb's version includes in-frame clones alone and lacks a portion of them. The data show approximately 250,000 clones, nearly 85% seen once. Sequenced input: peripheral blood. The receptors were gathered from a human donor in a cohort sampled during active COVID-19.

This chain uses TRBV6-6 with TRBJ1-5, with a possible D match to TRBD1 (6 bases). Trimming took 0 bases from V and 6 from J, leaving 12 bases between them. CDR1 and CDR2 (germline): MNHNY, SVGAGI (reference sequence). CDR3 size: 15 residues. The CDR3 spells CASSYSNRDGQPQHF. The CDR3 bases are TGTGCCAGCAGTTACTCGAACAGGGACGGTCAGCCCCAGCATTTT.

J is TRBJ2-1 and V is TRBV6-6; 7 bases align to TRBD2. The CDR3 contains 15 residues. Germline V gene sequence: CDR1 MNHNY, CDR2 SVGAGI (reference sequence). V dropped 0 bases and J dropped 4; count of bases not matched to a gene: 3. The DNA of the CDR3 is TGTGCCAGCAGTTACTCGGGGACTACTTACAATGAGCAGTTCTTC. It specifies CASSYSGTTYNEQFF.

The chain is built from TRBV9 and TRBJ1-1, with TRBD1 identical over 7 bases. CDR1 and CDR2 (germline): SGDLS, YYNGEE. The CDR3 extends over 13 amino acids. Losses at the gene ends were 2 bases for V and 6 bases for J; bases not matched to a gene: 4. The CDR3 protein is CASSVRQGSEAFF. The CDR3 nucleotides are TGTGCCAGCAGCGTCAGACAGGGCTCTGAAGCTTTCTTT.

This clone was picked up a small number of times. The V and J genes are TRBV6-6 and TRBJ1-5, with 7 bases identical to TRBD1. Losses at the gene ends were 6 bases for V and 2 bases for J; bases not matched to a gene: 7. This CDR3 is built from 15 residues. Germline CDR1 reads MNHNY; CDR2 reads SVGAGI (reference sequence). The chain's CDR3 is CASRPVDRGNQPQHF. CDR3 DNA sequence: TGTGCCAGCAGACCGGTCGACAGGGGCAATCAGCCCCAGCATTTT.

The chain couples TRBV4-1 to TRBJ2-2; TRBD1 agrees at 9 bases. V lost 4 bases to trimming and J lost 5 bases; unmatched junction nucleotides: 14. The CDR3 is 18 amino acids. The V gene's germline CDR1 is MGHRA and CDR2 YSYEKL. CDR3 sequence (DNA): TGCGCCAGCAGCCCCGGGACAGGGCCAATCTGGTTAACCGGGGAGCTGTTTTTT. It encodes CASSPGTGPIWLTGELFF.

The rearrangement joins TRBV3-1 (or the pseudogene TRBV3-2) to TRBJ2-7, with D tentatively TRBD2 (6 bases). Between the trimmed V and J ends, which lost 4 bases and 6 bases, there was a span of 13 bases. This CDR3 region has 13 residues. In germline, CDR1 is LGHDT, CDR2 YNNKEL (reference sequence). The CDR3 reads CASSPRLDGEQYF. The DNA for the CDR3 is TGTGCCAGCAGCCCCAGACTAGATGGCGAGCAGTACTTC.

The chain carries TRBV5-5 and TRBJ1-2, with D possibly TRBD1 on 5 matching bases. Germline V gene data show CDR1 as SGHKS and CDR2 as YYEKEE (reference sequence). The length of the CDR3 is 13 residues. The V end lost 4 bases, the J end lost 4 bases, and 11 bases lay between the germline ends. The CDR3 protein is CASSERDGYGYTF. The CDR3 nucleotides read TGTGCCAGCAGCGAGCGGGACGGCTATGGCTACACCTTC.

The V call is TRBV10-1, the J call TRBJ2-1; TRBD2 matches 9 bases. The CDR3 has 15 residues. V lost 6 bases and J lost 5; bases outside the gene matches: 8. Germline-derived CDR1 and CDR2 are WNHNN and SYGVQD (reference sequence). The CDR3 loop reads CASRLSGGPDNEQFF. CDR3 bases: TGCGCCAGCAGATTAAGCGGGGGGCCAGACAATGAGCAGTTCTTC.

A single count supports this clone. The J gene is TRBJ2-3, the V gene TRBV2; D may be TRBD2 (7 bases). V lost 2 bases to trimming and J lost 10 bases, with 19 bases between them. The CDR3 has 15 residues. Germline V CDR1 and CDR2: SNHLY, FYNNEI. CDR3 nucleotides: TGTGCCAGCAGTGAAACCCGACAGGCGGCGGGGGCGCAGTATTTT. This sequence encodes CASSETRQAAGAQYF.

The rearrangement joins TRBV5-4 to TRBJ2-6; TRBD1 matches at 7 bases. This CDR3 is 16 amino acids long. V shed 4 bases, J shed 1 base, and the junction held 5 bases outside the gene matches. Germline V CDR1 and CDR2: SGHNT, YYREEE (reference sequence). CDR3 bases: TGTGCCAGCAGCCGACTCAGGGGGTCTGGGGCCAACGTCCTGACTTTC. The encoded protein is CASSRLRGSGANVLTF.

This clone appeared a single time. The V call is TRBV5-5, the J call TRBJ2-1, with 15 nucleotides matching TRBD2. The CDR3 is 17 amino acids. Germline V lookup: CDR1 SGHKS, CDR2 YYEKEE (reference sequence). V trimming: 3 bases; J trimming: 7 bases; junction bases outside the gene matches: 8. DNA for the CDR3: TGTGCCAGCAGCTCCTCGGGACTAGCGGGGGGTGGGAATGAGCAGTTCTTC. Encoded protein: CASSSSGLAGGGNEQFF.

This chain links TRBV3-1 (or the pseudogene TRBV3-2) with TRBJ2-7; no firm D call. Germline CDR1 and CDR2: LGHDT and YNNKEL (reference sequence). V lost 0 bases and J 5 bases, leaving 14 bases between the germline ends. This CDR3 comprises 15 residues. CDR3 DNA: TGTGCCAGCAGCCAAGACGGTGCGGTACGCAACGAGCAGTACTTC. Encoded protein: CASSQDGAVRNEQYF.

The chain uses TRBV18 and TRBJ1-1; tentatively, D is TRBD1 (5 bases). CDR1 KGHSH and CDR2 LQKENI come from the germline V gene. CDR3 length: 15 residues. Deletions cut 5 bases from V and 0 bases from J, with 13 bases between. Here the CDR3 reads CASSSTATMNTEAFF. CDR3 coding DNA: TGTGCCAGCTCATCGACAGCGACCATGAACACTGAAGCTTTCTTT. Filled out from reference TRBV18 and TRBJ1-1, the complete variable domain reads NAGVMQNPRHLVRRRGQEARLRCSPMKGHSHVYWYRQLPEEGLKFMVYLQKENIIDESGMPKERFSAEFPKEGPSILRIQQVVRGDSAAYFCASSSTATMNTEAFFGQGTRLTVV.

The V call is TRBV7-8, the J call TRBJ1-1, with D unresolved. With 1 base removed from V and 8 bases from J, the gap between germline ends came to 8 bases. The V gene's germline CDR1 is SGHVS and CDR2 FQNEAQ. The CDR3 loop spans 12 amino acids. The CDR3 bases are TGTGCCAGCAGCTTAGTTCAGAACGAAGCTTTCTTT. As protein: CASSLVQNEAFF.

The chain joins TRBV11-1 to TRBJ1-2; no firm D call. Germline loops: CDR1 SGHAT, CDR2 FQDESV (reference sequence). The CDR3 totals 14 residues. V was clipped by 6 bases and J by 8 bases, with 19 bases between them. The CDR3 loop is CASREGRLTGGYTF. In DNA form, the CDR3 reads TGTGCCAGCAGAGAAGGACGGCTGACGGGAGGCTACACCTTC.

This clone is a singleton in its sample. The rearrangement links TRBV5-5 to TRBJ1-1; tentative D call: TRBD1 (5 bases). Trimming stripped 4 bases from V and 1 base from J, with 14 bases between. Germline V gene lookup returns CDR1 SGHKS and CDR2 YYEKEE (reference sequence). The CDR3 covers 15 residues. CDR3 protein: CASSPWPRENTEAFF. The CDR3 nucleotides read TGTGCCAGCAGCCCCTGGCCCAGGGAGAACACTGAAGCTTTCTTT.

This clone was seen a few times. J is TRBJ1-1 and V is TRBV7-6; no clear D. This CDR3 contains 13 residues. V gave up 1 base and J gave up 6 bases, with 9 bases separating them. CDR1 SGHVS and CDR2 FNYEAQ come from the germline V gene. CDR3: CASSLGGKSEAFF. CDR3 DNA: TGTGCCAGCAGCTTAGGAGGGAAATCTGAAGCTTTCTTT.

The V and J genes are TRBV4-1 and TRBJ1-4; 10 bases map to TRBD1. The germline CDR1 and CDR2 sequences are MGHRA and YSYEKL. The CDR3 consists of 14 residues. With V trimmed by 4 bases and J by 7 bases, 3 bases remained unmatched. The CDR3, as DNA: TGCGCCAGCAGCCGGGACAGGGGTATTGAAAAACTGTTTTTT. Amino acids: CASSRDRGIEKLFF.

The chain recombines TRBV6-5 with TRBJ2-7; the D is unclear. Deletions cut 10 bases from V and 0 bases from J, with 16 bases between. The CDR3 extends over 14 amino acids. Germline-derived CDR1 and CDR2 are MNHEY and SVGAGI. This CDR3 is CATTPFQVSYEQYF. The CDR3 DNA follows: TGTGCCACCACCCCTTTCCAGGTCTCCTACGAGCAGTACTTC.

This chain's CDR3 is CASGSGFNEKLFF. CDR3 in DNA: TGCGCCAGCGGCAGCGGGTTCAATGAAAAACTGTTTTTT. The chain is built from TRBV5-1 and TRBJ1-4; D unclear. The germline V and J ends were trimmed by 7 bases and 5 bases, with 12 bases remaining between them. Per the germline V gene, CDR1 is SGHRS and CDR2 is YFSETQ. This CDR3 contains 13 residues. The whole variable domain, filled in from reference TRBV5-1 and TRBJ1-4, reads KAGVTQTPRYLIKTRGQQVTLSCSPISGHRSVSWYQQTPGQGLQFLFEYFSETQRNKGNFPGRFSGRQFSNSRSEMNVSTLELGDSALYLCASGSGFNEKLFFGSGTQLSVL.

V is TRBV7-2 and J is TRBJ2-3; 11 bases are shared with TRBD2. The V and J ends lost 1 base and 6 bases, in that order; junction bases with no gene match: 9. CDR1 SGHTA and CDR2 FQGNSA come from the germline V gene. This CDR3 region has 17 residues. CDR3 nucleotide sequence: TGTGCCAGCAGCTTAGTCTTAGCGGGGGGGCCTGGCGATACGCAGTATTTT. Translation gives CASSLVLAGGPGDTQYF.